The TCR beta chain described here comes from a study of PD-L1 blockade in urothelial cancer. Across the study: Prior chemotherapy regimens per patient numbered 0 to 3.

As for this clone: Its cognate antigen is unknown.

Time point defined: pretreatment peripheral blood. Sample numbers ranged from 1 to 8 per patient, encompassing pretreatment and on-treatment collections. Findings and limits, study-wide: Blood TCR clonality below the median before treatment was a predictor of better survival.

Sequenced by immunoSEQ multiplex PCR; TCRdb stores in-frame clones only, minus some. The sample shows some 71,000 clones, around 81% of them seen only once. CDR1 MNHEY and CDR2 SMNVEV come from the germline V gene (reference sequence). This CDR3 region has 15 residues. V lost 4 bases to trimming and J lost 2 bases, with 14 bases between them. This sequence originates from a man aged 35 to 55 with urothelial cancer. The chain uses TRBV27 and TRBJ2-5; D is unresolved. The source material was PBMCs, sampled around atezolizumab (anti-PD-L1) treatment. The CDR3 sequence: CASSSTWRLQETQYF. The CDR3 DNA reads as TGTGCCAGCAGTTCCACGTGGCGGTTACAAGAGACCCAGTACTTC.